This T cell receptor (beta chain) comes out of a study of cytomegalovirus exposure and HLA in healthy donors. Germline assignment: CDR1 MDHEN and CDR2 SYDVKM. This CDR3 is 15 amino acids long. V gave up 6 bases and J gave up 5 bases; unmatched junction bases: 8. In the PCR, 60 Vbeta and 13 Jbeta primers were used. Produced via immunoSEQ multiplex PCR; TCRdb's table is partial and in-frame only. The sample has tens of thousands of clones; more than 60% are singletons. Study observations and caveats: Reports indicate that TCR beta sequences accurately predicted the HLA-A and HLA-B alleles of most subjects. Links to common viral pathogens appeared, in a later analysis, for several of the most significant clusters.

As concerns this clone: What it recognizes is unknown.

The sample comprised PBMCs. The V gene is TRBV28, the J gene TRBJ1-4, with TRBD1 matching 8 bases. The receptor was derived from a male donor in good health and CMV-seropositive. The CDR3 region has the DNA TGTGCCAGCAGAACCCCCGGGACAGGCAATGAAAAACTGTTTTTT. This encodes CASRTPGTGNEKLFF.